This T cell receptor beta chain was profiled in a study of cytomegalovirus exposure and HLA in healthy donors (dated by TCRdb to the late 2010s). Describing the broader study: According to a later analysis, one platform produced both the roughly 130 validation repertoires and the 720 or so repertoires of the first cohort. The study aimed to test whether cataloging public T cell receptors could reveal signatures of past pathogen exposure. A separate validation cohort of over a hundred different subjects was used in addition to the roughly 640-subject first cohort. To predict cytomegalovirus infection status, the study brought together high-throughput TCR immunosequencing, statistical association of individual TCRs with disease status, and machine learning. Summary of the overall study and its limitations: The study gave a list of 150 to 200 TCR beta chains associated with cytomegalovirus. Most TCR sequences were seen in very few donors, while some public TCRs were found in many individuals. The authors suggested that the approach could potentially be generalized to other disease states and immunological phenotypes. The classifier was reported to diagnose cytomegalovirus status with high specificity and sensitivity in both the original cohort and the validation cohort. A few of the identified cytomegalovirus-associated TCR beta chains were confirmed in vitro to be specific for cytomegalovirus antigens. A later analysis had no HLA typing for the validation cohort, so co-occurrence there was scored across all 130 or so repertoires. A later analysis found that TCRs clustered in the first cohort also tended to co-occur in the 95 to 150 validation repertoires, with roughly 95% of cluster scores above 0.

Separate from the approximately 730-subject first cohort, the validation cohort of 90 to 150 subjects was the group to which the donors belonged. According to the germline V gene, CDR1 reads SGHTA and CDR2 reads FQGNSA. V is reduced by 5 bases and J by 3 bases, leaving a spacing of 10 bases between them. From the cysteine through the phenylalanine, the CDR3 covers 13 amino acids. The CDR3 DNA has 39 bases and is translated from base 1. In the case of this clone: Its antigen target is currently unknown. Base qualities are not recorded, but no much larger clone differs from it by a single base.

Library construction relied on the immunoSEQ multiplex PCR assay. For the original study's pipeline: To diagnose cytomegalovirus status from the catalog of TCR beta chain sequences, a statistical classification framework was built. This immuneACCESS table, as held by TCRdb, lists in-frame sequences with V and J called but not all clones. Of the missing ones, under half trace to an unresolved V gene in checked studies; the others have no known cause. V and J calls plus clone size are reproduced from that table; the DNA served to infer D and trimming. This sample lists about 130,000 clones; 89% were detected once. Jointly, the top ten make up approximately 1.1% of the sample.

This sequence originates from a woman aged 18-30 years in good health and CMV-seronegative. In this chain, TRBV7-2 is recombined with TRBJ2-5; no D segment can be confidently identified. Sample: PBMCs. The DNA reads TGTGCCAGCAGCCTGGGCCCTAAAGAGACCCAGTACTTC. Its amino acids are CASSLGPKETQYF.